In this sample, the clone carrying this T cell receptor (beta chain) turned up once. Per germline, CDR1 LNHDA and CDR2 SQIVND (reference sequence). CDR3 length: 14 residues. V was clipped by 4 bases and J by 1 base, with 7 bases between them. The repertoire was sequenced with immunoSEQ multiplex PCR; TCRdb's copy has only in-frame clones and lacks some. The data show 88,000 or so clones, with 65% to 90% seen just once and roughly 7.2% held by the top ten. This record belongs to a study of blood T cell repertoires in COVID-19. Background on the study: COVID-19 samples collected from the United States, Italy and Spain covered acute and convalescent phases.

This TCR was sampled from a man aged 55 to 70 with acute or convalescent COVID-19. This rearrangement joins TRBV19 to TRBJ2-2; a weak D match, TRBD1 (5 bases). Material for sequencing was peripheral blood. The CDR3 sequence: CASSKTVNTGELFF. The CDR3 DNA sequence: TGTGCCAGTAGTAAGACAGTGAACACCGGGGAGCTGTTTTTT.